This T cell receptor (beta chain) was retrieved from a study of cytomegalovirus exposure and HLA in healthy donors. Study information: In an earlier analysis, 90 million to 120 million unique TCR beta sequences were found from 150 million to 200 million T cells.

The PCR contained 60 Vbeta and 13 Jbeta primers. In the original analysis: The authors later counted 65 million to 80 million unique TCR beta chains, 9 million to 14 million of them shared. Sequenced by immunoSEQ multiplex PCR; TCRdb stores in-frame clones only, minus some. D and trimming come from the DNA, and the V and J calls and clone size come from that table. Among 150,000 to 200,000 clones listed, roughly 76% were seen once. Study-level points and caveats: A few CMV-associated chains proved CMV antigen-specific in vitro. Presence/absence analyses rested on an assumption that sequencing depth was roughly uniform across donors.

V lost 4 bases and J lost 4, with 13 bases in between. Germline CDR1 is LGHNA and CDR2 is YNFKEQ. The CDR3 spans 14 residues. In regard to this clone: The antigen is undetermined.

This TCR came from a man aged 60-69 years in good health and CMV-seronegative. The chain couples TRBV4-2 to TRBJ1-2; possible D gene TRBD1, 6 bases. The sample taken for sequencing was PBMCs. CDR3 amino acids: CASSPPGVGYGYTF. For the CDR3, the DNA is TGTGCCAGCAGCCCTCCAGGGGTAGGCTATGGCTACACCTTC.